This passage covers 17 T cell receptor beta chains from one sample sequenced in a study of CD8+CD57+ T cells in acquired aplastic anemia. TCR beta VDJ combinations and CDR3 sequences were profiled from genomic DNA. TCRdb independently ran MiXCR on the reads; one entry per CDR3 protein. The sample has about 110,000 distinct CDR3 sequences; roughly 50% are singletons. The source material was sorted CD4+, CD8+, or CD8+CD57+ T cells (not recorded which) from PBMCs. These receptors all stem from a human donor in good health, serving as a control.

As regards this clonotype: One base away lies a much larger clone, so this may be a sequencing read error. The genes are TRBV24-1 and TRBJ1-1; no clear D. The CDR3 contains 15 residues. The ends were cut back, 7 bases at V and 0 bases at J, with 14 bases in the middle. Germline V CDR1 and CDR2: KGHDR, SFDVKD. The CDR3 DNA reads as TGTGCCACCAGCTACATGGCAGTTATGAACACTGAAGCTTTCTTT. Translation: CATSYMAVMNTEAFF.

This sequence joins TRBV30 and TRBJ2-3; tentative D call: TRBD1 (6 bases). The germline gives CDR1 GTSNPN, CDR2 SVGIG (reference sequence). Trimming shortened V by 1 base and J by 4 bases, and 9 bases separated the two germline ends. The CDR3 loop spans 13 amino acids. The CDR3 loop reads CAWSGAGADTQYF. CDR3 nucleotide sequence: TGTGCCTGGAGTGGTGCAGGGGCAGATACGCAGTATTTT.

CDR3 sequence (DNA): TGTGCCACCAGTGATCGGGACGGTACCTACGAGCAGTACTTC. Protein: CATSDRDGTYEQYF. This chain joins TRBV24-1 and TRBJ2-7; D may be TRBD1 or TRBD2 (5 bases each). CDR3 length: 14 residues. CDR1 is KGHDR and CDR2 is SFDVKD in the germline V gene. V lost 3 bases and J 2 bases, leaving 10 bases between the germline ends.

The gene calls are TRBV7-9 and TRBJ2-1, with 8 bases identical to TRBD1. The V gene's germline CDR1 is SEHNR and CDR2 FQNEAQ (reference sequence). This CDR3 is 13 amino acids long. J was trimmed by 3 bases and V by 7 bases; bases with no gene match: 2. CDR3 in amino acids: CASTTGGYNEQFF. For the CDR3, the DNA is TGTGCCAGCACAACAGGGGGCTACAATGAGCAGTTCTTC.

Points on this clonotype: An end of the junction differs from the germline gene, which may be a read error. The J gene is TRBJ1-1, the V gene TRBV19, with 7 bases fitting TRBD1. This CDR3 has 15 residues. Germline V gene lookup returns CDR1 LNHDA and CDR2 SQIVND (reference sequence). CDR3 loop: CASSAGGTANTEAFF. The CDR3 DNA reads as TGTGCCAGTAGTGCCGGCGGGACAGCGAACACTGAAGCTTTCTTC.

This clonotype is a singleton in its sample. The chain recombines TRBV6-5 with TRBJ1-1, with D perhaps TRBD1 (5 bases). Germline lookup yields CDR1 MNHEY and CDR2 SVGAGI. CDR3 length: 14 residues. Trimming removed 4 bases at V and 4 bases at J, with 13 bases between. As DNA, the CDR3 is TGTGCCAGCAGTTGGGGCCGGGGGAGCACTGAAGCTTTCTTT. Residues: CASSWGRGSTEAFF.

Ten or more counts support this clonotype. V usage is TRBV5-4 and J usage is TRBJ2-2, with D possibly matching TRBD1 (6 bases). Germline CDR1 is SGHNT and CDR2 is YYREEE (reference sequence). V gave up 4 bases and J gave up 7 bases, with 11 bases separating them. This CDR3 has 13 residues. CDR3 DNA: TGTGCCAGCAGCCTAGCAGGGGTCGGGGAGCTGTTTTTT. It is translated as CASSLAGVGELFF.

This clonotype came up many times. This CDR3 reads CASTQTGDTEAFF. In nucleotides, the CDR3 is TGTGCCAGCACTCAGACAGGGGACACTGAAGCTTTCTTT. The rearrangement links TRBV5-5 to TRBJ1-1, with 8 bases that match TRBD1. The CDR3 covers 13 residues. Germline V lookup: CDR1 SGHKS, CDR2 YYEKEE (reference sequence). Germline trimming cut 6 bases from V and 3 bases from J; bases unmatched to any gene: 4.

This sequence joins TRBV20-1 and TRBJ1-6; possible D gene TRBD1, 6 bases. V was trimmed by 0 bases and J by 0 bases, leaving 18 bases between them. Germline-derived CDR1 and CDR2 are DFQATT and SNEGSKA (reference sequence). The CDR3 totals 19 residues. The CDR3 loop reads CSARDRQASRHSYNSPLHF. CDR3 DNA sequence: TGCAGTGCTAGAGATAGACAGGCGTCACGGCACTCCTATAATTCACCCCTCCACTTT.

A single count supports this clonotype. The chain recombines TRBV4-3 with TRBJ1-5; D gene ambiguous. In germline, CDR1 is LGHNA, CDR2 YSLEER. The CDR3 has 16 residues. With 4 bases removed from V and 6 bases from J, the gap between germline ends came to 19 bases. The CDR3 sequence is CASSRTADPTGQPQHF. Here the CDR3 DNA reads TGCGCCAGCAGCCGAACAGCAGATCCGACGGGTCAGCCCCAGCATTTT.

The sample holds many counts of this clonotype. The genes are TRBV4-1 and TRBJ2-7; D gene uncertain. The ends were cut back, 0 bases at V and 3 bases at J, with 15 bases in the middle. CDR3 length: 16 amino acids. CDR1 is MGHRA, CDR2 YSYEKL, per germline. This chain's CDR3 is CASSQEYSTIDYEQYF. The CDR3 nucleotides are TGCGCCAGCAGCCAAGAGTACTCCACGATCGACTACGAGCAGTACTTC.

This sequence joins TRBV7-2 and TRBJ1-2; D is possibly TRBD1 (5 bases). V lost 5 bases and J 1 base, leaving 8 bases between the germline ends. Germline V gene data show CDR1 as SGHTA and CDR2 as FQGNSA. CDR3 length: 13 amino acids. CDR3 bases: TGTGCCAGCAGCCCCGACAGTAACTATGGCTACACCTTC. This translates into CASSPDSNYGYTF.

The genes are TRBV29-1 and TRBJ1-5, with 11 bases fitting TRBD1. The CDR3 has 13 amino acids. J lost 4 bases, V lost 7 bases, and 3 bases had no gene match. Germline lookup yields CDR1 SQVTM and CDR2 ANQGSEA. The CDR3 spells CSAGQGANQPQHF. The CDR3 DNA is TGCAGCGCAGGACAGGGGGCGAATCAGCCCCAGCATTTT. Full variable domain (remainder filled in from reference TRBV29-1 and TRBJ1-5): SAVISQKPSRDICQRGTSLTIQCQVDSQVTMMFWYRQQPGQSLTLIATANQGSEATYESGFVIDKFPISRPNLTFSTLTVSNMSPEDSSIYLCSAGQGANQPQHFGDGTRLSIL.

On this clonotype itself: One end of the junction varies from germline; a read error may be responsible. V gene TRBV25-1 combines with J gene TRBJ2-1; tentatively, D is TRBD1 (6 bases). The CDR3 loop spans 13 amino acids. Germline V lookup: CDR1 MGHDK, CDR2 SYGVNS. The chain's CDR3 is CASSEGTPYEQFF. The CDR3, as DNA: TGTGCCAGTAGTGAAGGGACACCCTACGAGCAGTTCTTC.

The chain has TRBV20-1 and TRBJ1-1; D uncertain. This CDR3 has 14 residues. Germline values: CDR1 DFQATT, CDR2 SNEGSKA (reference sequence). The V and J ends lost 6 bases and 3 bases respectively, with 17 bases between them. CDR3 sequence reads: CSAKKAGSYTEAFF. The CDR3 region has the DNA TGCAGTGCCAAAAAGGCGGGCAGTTACACTGAAGCTTTCTTT.

The J gene is TRBJ2-3, the V gene TRBV6-1; 9 bases are a match to TRBD2. This CDR3 region has 14 residues. The ends lost 11 bases at V and 4 bases at J; junction bases unmatched: 10. Germline V CDR1 and CDR2: MNHNS, SASEGT. CDR3 loop: CAAIRGLAADTQYF. The CDR3 DNA reads TGTGCCGCCATCCGGGGACTAGCAGCAGATACGCAGTATTTT.

The chain couples TRBV29-1 to TRBJ2-7; 14 bases match TRBD2. Trimming removed 6 bases from V and 5 bases from J; junction bases left unmatched: 9. The length of the CDR3 is 15 residues. The germline V gene encodes CDR1 SQVTM and CDR2 ANQGSEA. CDR3 protein: CSVSRTSGGQHEQYF. The DNA for the CDR3 is TGCAGCGTGAGTCGGACTAGCGGGGGGCAACACGAGCAGTACTTC.